What follows describes a single T cell receptor (beta chain). The CDR3 has 14 residues. V trimming: 4 bases; J trimming: 5 bases; junction bases outside the gene matches: 8. Germline V lookup: CDR1 GTSNPN, CDR2 SVGIG (reference sequence). This record comes from a study of blood T cell repertoires in COVID-19. TCRdb's table, derived via immunoSEQ multiplex PCR, lists solely in-frame clones and lacks some. Of more than 90,000 clones listed, approximately 86% were seen once; the top ten hold approximately 4.7%. The specimen sequenced was peripheral blood. The rearrangement joins TRBV30 to TRBJ1-2; 9 bases align to TRBD1. The sequence was collected from a man between 35 and 55 years old with acute or convalescent COVID-19. The CDR3 loop is CAWKLQGAGYGYTF. The CDR3 nucleotides are TGTGCCTGGAAACTACAGGGGGCCGGTTATGGCTACACCTTC.